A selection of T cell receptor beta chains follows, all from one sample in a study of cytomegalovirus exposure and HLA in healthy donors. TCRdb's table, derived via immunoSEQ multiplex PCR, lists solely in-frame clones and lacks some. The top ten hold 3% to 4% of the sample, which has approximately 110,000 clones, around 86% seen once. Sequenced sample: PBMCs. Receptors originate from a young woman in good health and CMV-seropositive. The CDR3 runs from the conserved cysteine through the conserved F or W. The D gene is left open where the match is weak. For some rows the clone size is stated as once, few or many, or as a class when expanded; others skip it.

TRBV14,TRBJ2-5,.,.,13,TGTGCCAGCAGCCAAGAGCGCGCGGAGACCCAGTACTTC,CASSQERAETQYF
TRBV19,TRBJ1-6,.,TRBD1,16,TGTGCCAGTAGTCCTACGTGGACAGGCCATAATTCACCCCTCCACTTT,CASSPTWTGHNSPLHF
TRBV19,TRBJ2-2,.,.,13,TGTGCCAGTAGTATAGGTCTCACCGGGGAGCTGTTTTTT,CASSIGLTGELFF
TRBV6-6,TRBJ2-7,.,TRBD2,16,TGTGCCAGCAATTGGGACCCTTCAGCGGGGGGTTACGAGCAGTACTTC,CASNWDPSAGGYEQYF
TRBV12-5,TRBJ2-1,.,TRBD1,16,TGTGCTAGTGGTTTGCCCCATGGGACAGGGAACAATGAGCAGTTCTTC,CASGLPHGTGNNEQFF
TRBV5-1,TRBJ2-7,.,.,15,TGCGCCAGCAGCTCCTCGGTTGGCGGTCCCTACGAGCAGTACTTC,CASSSSVGGPYEQYF
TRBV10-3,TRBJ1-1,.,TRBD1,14,TGTGCCATCAGTGAGAGGACAGGGCACGAGGGCGCTTTCTTT,CAISERTGHEGAFF
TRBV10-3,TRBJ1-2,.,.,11,TGTGCCATCGAGGGTATCGGTGGCTACACCTTC,CAIEGIGGYTF
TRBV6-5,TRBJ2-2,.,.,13,TGTGCCAGCAGAGGGGCCCCCACCGGGGAGCTGTTTTTT,CASRGAPTGELFF
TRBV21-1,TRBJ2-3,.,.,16,TGTGCCAGCATACAAATCCTAGCGACGACCACAGATACGCAGTATTTT,CASIQILATTTDTQYF
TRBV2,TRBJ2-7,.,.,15,TGTGCCAGCAGTGAAGCCCTCCCGAGGCGTGGCGAGCAGTACTTC,CASSEALPRRGEQYF
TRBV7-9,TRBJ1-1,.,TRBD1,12,TGTGCCAGCACTTACAGGGGGACTGAAGCTTTCTTT,CASTYRGTEAFF
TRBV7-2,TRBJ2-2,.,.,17,TGTGCCAGCAGCTTAAGTCCGCAGGTGGGGAACACCGGGGAGCTGTTTTTT,CASSLSPQVGNTGELFF
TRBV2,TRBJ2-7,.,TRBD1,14,TGTGCCAGCAGAGAGGACAGGGGGGCCTACGAGCAGTACTTC,CASREDRGAYEQYF
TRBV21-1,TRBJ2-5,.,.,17,TGTGCCAGCTCCAGGACTAGCGGTCCGGCTAGGGTCGAGACCCAGTACTTC,CASSRTSGPARVETQYF
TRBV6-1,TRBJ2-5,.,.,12,TGTGCCAGCACCTTAGGAGGCGGGACCCAGTACTTC,CASTLGGGTQYF
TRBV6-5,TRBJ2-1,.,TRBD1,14,TGTGCCAGCAGCGAGGGGGCTTCCTACAATGAGCAGTTCTTC,CASSEGASYNEQFF
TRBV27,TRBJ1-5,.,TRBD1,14,TGTGCCAGCAGGGAGGGGGCCGGCAATCAGCCCCAGCATTTT,CASREGAGNQPQHF
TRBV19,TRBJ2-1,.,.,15,TGTGCCAGTAGCCTAGGCTCAGGCGGGCACAATGAGCAGTTCTTC,CASSLGSGGHNEQFF
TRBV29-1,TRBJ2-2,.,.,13,TGCAGCGGGGAGACGGGGAACACCGGGGAGCTGTTTTTT,CSGETGNTGELFF
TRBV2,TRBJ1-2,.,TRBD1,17,TGTGCCAGCAGTGGCCGGGACAGGGGAGTATTGGCTTATGGCTACACCTTC,CASSGRDRGVLAYGYTF
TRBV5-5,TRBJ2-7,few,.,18,TGTGCCAGCAGCCGTAAGACAGGGGGAACTAGCGGGGCTTACGAGCAGTACTTC,CASSRKTGGTSGAYEQYF